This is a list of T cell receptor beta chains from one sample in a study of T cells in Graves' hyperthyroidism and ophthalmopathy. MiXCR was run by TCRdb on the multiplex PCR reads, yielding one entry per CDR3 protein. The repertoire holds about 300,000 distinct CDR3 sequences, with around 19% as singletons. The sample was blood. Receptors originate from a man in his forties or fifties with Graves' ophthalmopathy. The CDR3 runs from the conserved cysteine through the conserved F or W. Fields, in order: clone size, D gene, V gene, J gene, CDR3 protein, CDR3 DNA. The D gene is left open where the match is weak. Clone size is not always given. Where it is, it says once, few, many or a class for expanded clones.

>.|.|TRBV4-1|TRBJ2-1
CASSQDQGGGYNEQFF
TGCGCCAGCAGCCAAGATCAGGGGGGGGGTTACAATGAGCAGTTCTTC
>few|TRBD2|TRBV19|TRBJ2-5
CASSIGPAGVGETQYF
TGTGCCAGTAGTATAGGCCCCGCGGGAGTAGGAGAGACCCAGTACTTC
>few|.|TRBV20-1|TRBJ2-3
CSAPGGITDTQYF
TGCAGTGCCCCCGGGGGAATCACAGATACGCAGTATTTT
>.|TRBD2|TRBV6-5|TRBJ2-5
CASSYSIGLAGLETQYF
TGTGCCAGCAGTTACTCGATCGGACTAGCGGGATTAGAGACCCAGTACTTC
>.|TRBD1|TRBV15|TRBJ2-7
CATSRDIGTGSYEQYF
TGTGCCACCAGCAGAGATATCGGGACAGGGTCCTACGAGCAGTACTTC
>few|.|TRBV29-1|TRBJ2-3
CSARHGDTQYF
TGCAGCGCCCGGCATGGGGATACGCAGTATTTT
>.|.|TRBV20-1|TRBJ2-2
CSATPSVTGELFF
TGCAGTGCGACCCCAAGCGTAACCGGGGAGCTGTTTTTT
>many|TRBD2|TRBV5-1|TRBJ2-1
CASSPPTSGTNNEQFF
TGCGCCAGCAGCCCCCCGACTAGCGGGACTAACAATGAGCAGTTCTTC
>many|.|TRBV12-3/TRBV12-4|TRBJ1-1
CASSLGVVNTEAFF
TGTGCCAGCAGTTTAGGAGTGGTGAACACTGAAGCTTTCTTT
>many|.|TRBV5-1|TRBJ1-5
CASSPGPANQPQHF
TGCGCCAGCAGCCCGGGACCAGCGAATCAGCCCCAGCATTTT
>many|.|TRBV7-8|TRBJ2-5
CASSPQTKETQYF
TGTGCCAGCAGCCCCCAGACGAAAGAGACCCAGTACTTC
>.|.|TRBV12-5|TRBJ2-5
CASGLGAQETQYF
TGTGCTAGTGGTTTAGGAGCACAAGAGACCCAGTACTTC
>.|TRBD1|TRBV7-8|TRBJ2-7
CASSLARQGSSYEQYF
TGTGCCAGCAGCTTAGCTCGACAGGGCTCGTCCTACGAGCAGTACTTC
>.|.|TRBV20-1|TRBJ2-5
CSARDYGRVQETQYF
TGCAGTGCTAGAGATTACGGCAGGGTCCAAGAGACCCAGTACTTC
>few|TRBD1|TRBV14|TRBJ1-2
CASSAGQGGRTNYGYTF
TGTGCCAGCAGCGCGGGACAGGGAGGTCGGACGAACTATGGCTACACCTTC
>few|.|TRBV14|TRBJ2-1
CASTVRGWDNEQFF
TGTGCCAGCACCGTGAGGGGCTGGGACAATGAGCAGTTCTTC
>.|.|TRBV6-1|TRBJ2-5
CASTAEETQYF
TGTGCCAGCACGGCCGAAGAGACCCAGTACTTC
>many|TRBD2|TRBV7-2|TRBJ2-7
CASSLVAREGYEQYF
TGTGCCAGCAGCTTAGTGGCGCGGGAGGGGTACGAGCAGTACTTC
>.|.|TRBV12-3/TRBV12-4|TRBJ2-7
CASSATRYYEQYF
TGTGCCAGCAGCGCGACTAGATACTACGAGCAGTACTTC
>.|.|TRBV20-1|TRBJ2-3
CRGGPGDTQYF
TGCAGGGGGGGTCCCGGGGATACGCAGTATTTT
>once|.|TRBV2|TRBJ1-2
CASSVDRIYGYTF
TGTGCCAGCAGTGTCGACAGGATCTATGGCTACACCTTC
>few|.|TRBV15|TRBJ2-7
CATSRDVGYEQYF
TGTGCCACCAGCAGAGATGTTGGTTACGAGCAGTACTTC
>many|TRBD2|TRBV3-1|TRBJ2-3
CASSGPSMRETGDTQYF
TGTGCCAGCAGCGGGCCTTCTATGCGGGAGACGGGAGATACGCAGTATTTT
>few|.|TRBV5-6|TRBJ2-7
CASSSWGEQYF
TGTGCCAGCAGCTCCTGGGGAGAGCAGTACTTC
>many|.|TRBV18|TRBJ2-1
CASSPLGLTYNEQFF
TGTGCCAGCTCACCACTTGGACTTACTTACAATGAGCAGTTCTTC
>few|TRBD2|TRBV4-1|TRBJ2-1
CASSQGPSGSLNEQFF
TGCGCCAGCAGCCAAGGACCTAGCGGGAGTTTAAATGAGCAGTTCTTC
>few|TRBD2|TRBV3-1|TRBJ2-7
CASSQGTSGRKVYEQYF
TGTGCCAGCAGCCAGGGGACTAGCGGGAGAAAGGTCTACGAGCAGTACTTC
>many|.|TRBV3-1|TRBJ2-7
CASSRRDWSDEQYF
TGTGCCAGCAGCCGCCGGGACTGGAGCGACGAGCAGTACTTC
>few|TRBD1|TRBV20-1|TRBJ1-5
CSARPGQPNQPQHF
TGCAGTGCTAGGCCGGGACAGCCTAATCAGCCCCAGCATTTT
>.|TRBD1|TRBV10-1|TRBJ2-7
CASSDFGDRVYEQYF
TGCGCCAGCAGTGATTTCGGGGACAGGGTCTACGAGCAGTACTTC
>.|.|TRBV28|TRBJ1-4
CASSFRQAGGEKLFF
TGTGCCAGCAGTTTTCGACAGGCTGGGGGAGAAAAACTGTTTTTT
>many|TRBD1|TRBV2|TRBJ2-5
CASIPGTAVLETQYF
TGTGCCAGCATTCCCGGGACAGCCGTTCTCGAGACCCAGTACTTC
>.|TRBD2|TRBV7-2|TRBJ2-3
CASSLRLAIDTQYF
TGTGCCAGCAGCCTCCGACTAGCGATAGATACGCAGTATTTT
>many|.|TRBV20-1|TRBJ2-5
CSARDPGVTIRKYF
TGCAGTGCTAGAGATCCGGGGGTCACTATTAGGAAGTACTTC
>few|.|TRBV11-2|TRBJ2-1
CASSLRGPMGNEQFF
TGTGCCAGCAGCTTAAGGGGACCCATGGGCAATGAGCAGTTCTTC
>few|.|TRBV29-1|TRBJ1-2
CSVQTGYGYTF
TGCAGCGTGCAGACAGGCTATGGCTACACCTTC
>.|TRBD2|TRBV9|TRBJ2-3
CASTAGGGTDTQYF
TGTGCCAGCACCGCGGGGGGGGGCACAGATACGCAGTATTTT
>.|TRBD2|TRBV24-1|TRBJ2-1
CATSDFSREGLYNEQFF
TGTGCCACCAGTGATTTTTCGCGGGAGGGGCTCTACAATGAGCAGTTCTTC
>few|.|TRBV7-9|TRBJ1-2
CASSLASGGPSYGYTF
TGTGCCAGCAGCTTAGCGAGTGGGGGCCCCTCCTATGGCTACACCTTC
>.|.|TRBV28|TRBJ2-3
CASSLFITGLVLFDTQYF
TGTGCCAGCAGTTTATTTATCACAGGGTTGGTTTTGTTCGATACGCAGTATTTT
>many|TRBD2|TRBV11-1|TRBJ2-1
CASSSQLPGLAGEGSYNEQFF
TGTGCCAGCAGCTCCCAATTACCGGGACTAGCGGGAGAAGGGTCCTACAATGAGCAGTTCTTC